Below, one TCR beta chain is given with its context. This specimen comes from a study of blood T cell repertoires in COVID-19. With V trimmed by 2 bases and J by 4 bases, 12 bases remained unmatched. CDR1 KGHSH and CDR2 LQKENI come from the germline V gene. CDR3 size: 18 residues. TCRdb keeps only in-frame clones here, not all; method: immunoSEQ multiplex PCR. In the table there are 300,000 to 350,000 clones, roughly 85% of which are singletons. Researchers sorted participants into cohorts using their self-reported clinical history. The sequence came from a woman between 40 and 55 years old with acute COVID-19. Material for sequencing was PBMCs or T cells enriched from blood (not recorded which). V is TRBV18 and J is TRBJ1-4; 8 bases line up with TRBD1. CDR3 in DNA: TGTGCCAGCTCACCAGGACTTGGACCGACAGGGGTTAATGAAAAACTGTTTTTT. Amino acids: CASSPGLGPTGVNEKLFF.